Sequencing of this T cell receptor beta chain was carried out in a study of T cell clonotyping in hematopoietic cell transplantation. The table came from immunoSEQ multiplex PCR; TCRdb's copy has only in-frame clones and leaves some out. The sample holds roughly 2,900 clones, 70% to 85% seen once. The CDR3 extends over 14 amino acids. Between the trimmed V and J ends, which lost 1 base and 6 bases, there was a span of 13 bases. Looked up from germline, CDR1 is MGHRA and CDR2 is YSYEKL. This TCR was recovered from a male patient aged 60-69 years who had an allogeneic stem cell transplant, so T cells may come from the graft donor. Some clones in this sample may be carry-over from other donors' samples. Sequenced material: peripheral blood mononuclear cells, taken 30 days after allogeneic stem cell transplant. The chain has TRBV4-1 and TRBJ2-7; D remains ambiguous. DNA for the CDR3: TGCGCCAGCAGCCAAGTGTTTTCGGGTTCCGAGCAGTACTTC. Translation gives CASSQVFSGSEQYF.